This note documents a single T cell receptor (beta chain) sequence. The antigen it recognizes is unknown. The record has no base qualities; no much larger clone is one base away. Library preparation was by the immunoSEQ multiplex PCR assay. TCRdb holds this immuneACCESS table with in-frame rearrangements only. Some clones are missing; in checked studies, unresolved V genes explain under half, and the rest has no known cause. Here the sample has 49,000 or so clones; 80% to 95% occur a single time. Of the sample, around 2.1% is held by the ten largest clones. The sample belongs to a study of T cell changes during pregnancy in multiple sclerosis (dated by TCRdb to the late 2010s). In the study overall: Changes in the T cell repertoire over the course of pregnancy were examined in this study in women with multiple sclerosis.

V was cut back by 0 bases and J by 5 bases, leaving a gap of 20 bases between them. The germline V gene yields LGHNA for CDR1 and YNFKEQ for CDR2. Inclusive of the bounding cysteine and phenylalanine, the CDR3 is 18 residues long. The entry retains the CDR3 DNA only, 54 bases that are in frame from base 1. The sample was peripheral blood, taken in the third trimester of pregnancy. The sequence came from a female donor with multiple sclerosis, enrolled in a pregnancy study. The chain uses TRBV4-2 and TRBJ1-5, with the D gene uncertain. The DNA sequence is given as TGTGCCAGCAGCCAAGACCGGATTATCGGGGTAGGCTATCAGCCCCAGCATTTT. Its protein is CASSQDRIIGVGYQPQHF.